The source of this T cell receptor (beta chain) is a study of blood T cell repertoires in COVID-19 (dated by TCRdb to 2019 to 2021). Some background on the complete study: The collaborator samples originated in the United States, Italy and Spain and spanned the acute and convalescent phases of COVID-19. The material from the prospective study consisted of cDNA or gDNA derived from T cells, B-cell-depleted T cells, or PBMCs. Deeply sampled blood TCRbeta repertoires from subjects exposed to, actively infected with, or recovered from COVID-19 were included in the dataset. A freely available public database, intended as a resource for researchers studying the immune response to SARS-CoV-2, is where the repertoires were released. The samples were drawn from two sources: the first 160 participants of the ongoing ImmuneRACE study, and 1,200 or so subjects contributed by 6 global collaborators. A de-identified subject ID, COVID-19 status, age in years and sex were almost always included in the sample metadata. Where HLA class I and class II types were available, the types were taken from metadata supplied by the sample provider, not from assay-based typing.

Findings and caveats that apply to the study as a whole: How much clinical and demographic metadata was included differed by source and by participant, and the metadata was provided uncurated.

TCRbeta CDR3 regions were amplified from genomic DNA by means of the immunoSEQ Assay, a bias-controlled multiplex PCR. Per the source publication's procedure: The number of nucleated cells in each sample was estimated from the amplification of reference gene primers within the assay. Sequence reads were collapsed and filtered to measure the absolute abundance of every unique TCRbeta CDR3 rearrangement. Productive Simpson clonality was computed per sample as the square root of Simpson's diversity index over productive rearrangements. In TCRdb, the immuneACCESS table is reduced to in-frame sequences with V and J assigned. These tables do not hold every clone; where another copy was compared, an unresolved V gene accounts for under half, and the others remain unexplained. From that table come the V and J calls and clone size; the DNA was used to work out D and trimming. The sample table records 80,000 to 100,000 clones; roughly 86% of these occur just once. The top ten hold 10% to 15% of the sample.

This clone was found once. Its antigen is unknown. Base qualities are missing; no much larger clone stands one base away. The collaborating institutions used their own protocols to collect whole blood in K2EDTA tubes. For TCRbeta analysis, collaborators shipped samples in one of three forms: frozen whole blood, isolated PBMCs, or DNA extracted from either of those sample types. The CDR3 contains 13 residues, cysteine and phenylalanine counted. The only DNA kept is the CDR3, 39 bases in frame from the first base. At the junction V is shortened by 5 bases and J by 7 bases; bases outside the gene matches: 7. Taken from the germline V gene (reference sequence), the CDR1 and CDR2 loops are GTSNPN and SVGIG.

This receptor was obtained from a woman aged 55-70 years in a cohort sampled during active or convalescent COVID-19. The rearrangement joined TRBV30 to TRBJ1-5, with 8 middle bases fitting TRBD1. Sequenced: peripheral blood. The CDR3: CAWGGQGGQPQHF. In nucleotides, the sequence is TGTGCCTGGGGCGGACAGGGCGGGCAGCCCCAGCATTTT. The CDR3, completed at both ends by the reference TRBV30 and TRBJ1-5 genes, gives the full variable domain SQTIHQWPATLVQPVGSPLSLECTVEGTSNPNLYWYRQAAGRGLQLLFYSVGIGQISSEVPQNLSASRPQDRQFILSSKKLLLSDSGFYLCAWGGQGGQPQHFGDGTRLSIL.